What follows are 22 T cell receptor beta chains derived from one specimen sequenced in a study of CD8 T cells in ankylosing spondylitis. In TCRdb, the 5' RACE reads were re-called with MiXCR into one record per CDR3 protein. Of approximately 290,000 distinct CDR3 sequences listed, 20% are singletons. Sample: blood, either unsorted or a sorted T cell fraction (not recorded which). These receptors originate from a female donor with ankylosing spondylitis or in good health (not recorded which).

This clonotype was picked up a small number of times. This chain uses TRBV6-1 with TRBJ2-5, with D perhaps given as TRBD1 or TRBD2 (5 bases each). Germline CDR1 is MNHNS and CDR2 is SASEGT. The V end lost 5 bases, the J end lost 5 bases, and 15 bases lay between the germline ends. This CDR3 is 14 amino acids long. The CDR3 nucleotides are TGTGCCAGCAGTCCGGGACGGATAGGGGAGACCCAGTACTTC. This sequence encodes CASSPGRIGETQYF.

At least ten counts were recorded for this clonotype. V usage is TRBV12-3 or TRBV12-4 and J usage is TRBJ1-1; no reliable D call. The CDR3 length is 12 residues. With 6 bases removed from V and 2 bases from J, the gap between germline ends came to 7 bases. The CDR3, as DNA: TGTGCCAGCAGCCTGGTAAACACTGAAGCTTTCTTT. It codes for CASSLVNTEAFF.

The J gene is TRBJ2-1, the V gene TRBV7-2, with a possible D match to TRBD2 (6 bases). This CDR3 has 15 residues. V lost 5 bases, J lost 2 bases, and 13 bases lay in between. Looked up from germline, CDR1 is SGHTA and CDR2 is FQGNSA. CDR3 in amino acids: CASSPREITYNEQFF. CDR3 nucleotides: TGTGCCAGCAGCCCTCGGGAGATTACCTACAATGAGCAGTTCTTC. Full variable domain (outside the CDR3, taken from reference TRBV7-2 and TRBJ2-1): GAGVSQSPSNKVTEKGKDVELRCDPISGHTALYWYRQSLGQGLEFLIYFQGNSAPDKSGLPSDRFSAERTGGSVSTLTIQRTQQEDSAVYLCASSPREITYNEQFFGPGTRLTVL.

The rearrangement joins TRBV6-5 to TRBJ1-2; weak D call: TRBD1 (6 bases). From germline, CDR1 is MNHEY and CDR2 SVGAGI. The CDR3 is 12 residues long. Trimming took off 5 bases at V and 10 bases at J, with 14 bases between the two ends. The CDR3 nucleotides read TGTGCCAGCAGTCGGGCACAGGGTGTCTACACCTTC. Amino acids: CASSRAQGVYTF.

The V gene is TRBV3-1, the J gene TRBJ2-5; a possible D gene is TRBD2 (6 bases). Germline CDR1 and CDR2: LGHDT and YNNKEL (reference sequence). The V end was cut by 8 bases, the J end by 3 bases, with 13 bases between. This CDR3 is built from 13 residues. The CDR3 nucleotides are TGTGCCAGCCGGTTAGCGGCCAAAGAGACCCAGTACTTC. Its translation: CASRLAAKETQYF.

This clonotype has just a few counts. The gene calls are TRBV20-1 and TRBJ2-3, with 12 bases fitting TRBD2. V shed 1 base and J 1 base; nucleotides not matched to a gene: 3. The CDR3 runs to 16 residues. The germline V gene has CDR1 DFQATT and CDR2 SNEGSKA (reference sequence). CDR3 in DNA: TGCAGTGCTAGAGGGAGGACTAGCGGGGGCACAGATACGCAGTATTTT. It encodes CSARGRTSGGTDTQYF.

The DNA for the CDR3 is TGTGCCAGCAGTGAACGGTTTATCTACGAGCAGTACTTC. Residues: CASSERFIYEQYF. J is TRBJ2-7 and V is TRBV2; D is undetermined. Germline CDR1 and CDR2: SNHLY and FYNNEI. The CDR3 extends over 13 amino acids. V was clipped by 2 bases and J by 3 bases, with 8 bases between them.

This clonotype was counted ten times or more. The V call is TRBV6-5, the J call TRBJ2-1; 10 bases fit TRBD2. CDR3 length: 13 residues. Germline loops: CDR1 MNHEY, CDR2 SVGAGI. V dropped 4 bases and J dropped 13; count of bases not matched to a gene: 7. The CDR3 region has the DNA TGTGCCAGCAGTTCCCGACTAGCGGGCCTACAGTTCTTC. It is translated as CASSSRLAGLQFF.

In DNA, the CDR3 is TGTGCCAGCAGCCGCCTGGTGTCAGGGTCTGGAAACACCATATATTTT. Protein: CASSRLVSGSGNTIYF. This chain uses TRBV7-9 with TRBJ1-3, with a possible D match to TRBD1 (5 bases). The CDR3 has 16 residues. Germline V lookup: CDR1 SEHNR, CDR2 FQNEAQ (reference sequence). Trimming cost V 5 bases and J 1 base, with 15 bases left between them.

This chain connects TRBV5-6 to TRBJ1-1; D uncertain. The V gene lost 2 bases and the J gene lost 10 bases, with 15 bases spanning the gap. The germline CDR1 and CDR2 sequences are SGHDT and YYEEEE. This CDR3 contains 13 residues. The CDR3: CASSLLSGSGAFF. CDR3 DNA: TGTGCCAGCAGCTTATTGTCGGGAAGTGGAGCTTTCTTT.

The sample holds a few counts of this clonotype. The chain is built from TRBV27 and TRBJ2-7; 7 bases map to TRBD1. Germline V gene lookup returns CDR1 MNHEY and CDR2 SMNVEV (reference sequence). This CDR3 has 14 residues. The junction had 5 bases not matched to a gene; V was cut back by 6 bases and J by 0 bases. In nucleotides, the CDR3 is TGTGCCAGCAGCTGGGGGACAGCCTCCTACGAGCAGTACTTC. It translates to CASSWGTASYEQYF.

The V call is TRBV20-1, the J call TRBJ2-5, with D unresolved. The CDR3 spans 10 residues. V lost 5 bases to trimming and J lost 3 bases, with 4 bases between them. Germline V lookup: CDR1 DFQATT, CDR2 SNEGSKA (reference sequence). CDR3 sequence (DNA): TGCAGTGCTCGCGAAGAGACCCAGTACTTC. Its translation is CSAREETQYF.

V usage is TRBV5-6 and J usage is TRBJ1-1; possible D gene TRBD1, 5 bases. Germline V lookup: CDR1 SGHDT, CDR2 YYEEEE. V was pared by 0 bases and J by 0 bases, with 18 bases between. The CDR3 length is 18 residues. The CDR3 sequence is CASSLAPRAGTVNTEAFF. The CDR3 DNA reads TGTGCCAGCAGCTTGGCCCCCAGGGCAGGGACCGTGAACACTGAAGCTTTCTTT.

The chain joins TRBV20-1 to TRBJ2-3, with D possibly TRBD2 on 6 matching bases. From germline, CDR1 is DFQATT and CDR2 SNEGSKA (reference sequence). CDR3 length: 16 residues. The V end was cut by 0 bases, the J end by 2 bases, with 15 bases between. DNA of the CDR3: TGCAGTGCTAGAGATGGGCGGGGCGGGGTCACAGATACGCAGTATTTT. The encoded protein is CSARDGRGGVTDTQYF.

V gene TRBV5-6 combines with J gene TRBJ2-7; 10 bases fit TRBD2. V dropped 2 bases and J dropped 4; count of bases not matched to a gene: 6. CDR3 length equals 15 residues. Germline CDR1 SGHDT, CDR2 YYEEEE. The CDR3 protein is CASSLALAGVYEQYF. The DNA of the CDR3 is TGTGCCAGCAGCTTAGCCCTAGCGGGAGTATACGAGCAGTACTTC.

V gene TRBV20-1 combines with J gene TRBJ2-3; 9 bases line up with TRBD2. The CDR3 loop spans 15 amino acids. Germline V CDR1 and CDR2: DFQATT, SNEGSKA (reference sequence). With 7 bases clipped from V and 3 bases from J, the junction kept 11 bases outside the gene matches. The CDR3 protein is CSGLDRLAGTDTQYF. DNA of the CDR3: TGCAGTGGTCTAGACCGTCTAGCGGGAACAGATACGCAGTATTTT.

V gene TRBV6-2 or TRBV6-3 combines with J gene TRBJ1-1; TRBD1 is a possible D gene (5 bases). V was trimmed by 7 bases and J by 11 bases, leaving 17 bases between them. CDR3 length: 12 amino acids. Germline loops: CDR1 MNHEY, CDR2 SVGEGT. CDR3 in amino acids: CASTQAGRGAFF. In DNA, the CDR3 is TGTGCCAGCACCCAAGCGGGACGAGGCGCTTTCTTT.

The V gene is TRBV7-2, the J gene TRBJ1-2; D is unresolved. With 0 bases removed from V and 8 bases from J, the gap between germline ends came to 13 bases. The CDR3 runs to 14 residues. Germline lookup yields CDR1 SGHTA and CDR2 FQGNSA. In DNA, the CDR3 is TGTGCCAGCAGCTTAGCCGACGGACTAGGGGGCTACACCTTC. It codes for CASSLADGLGGYTF.

This clonotype has a handful of counts. V is TRBV20-1 and J is TRBJ1-1; D is uncertain. Trimming pared 3 bases from V and 0 bases from J, leaving 8 bases between. Per germline, CDR1 DFQATT and CDR2 SNEGSKA (reference sequence). This CDR3 region has 13 residues. The CDR3 region is CSASRALNTEAFF. In DNA, the CDR3 is TGCAGTGCTAGTAGGGCTCTGAACACTGAAGCTTTCTTT.

The J gene is TRBJ1-3, the V gene TRBV19; no reliable D call. The V gene lost 7 bases and the J gene lost 0 bases, with 13 bases spanning the gap. CDR1 and CDR2 from the germline V gene are LNHDA and SQIVND (reference sequence). The CDR3 extends over 15 amino acids. CDR3 nucleotides: TGTGCCAGTACCACGACCCATAGCTCTGGAAACACCATATATTTT. Residues: CASTTTHSSGNTIYF. Together with reference TRBV19 and TRBJ1-3, the CDR3 gives the full variable domain: DGGITQSPKYLFRKEGQNVTLSCEQNLNHDAMYWYRQDPGQGLRLIYYSQIVNDFQKGDIAEGYSVSREKKESFPLTVTSAQKNPTAFYLCASTTTHSSGNTIYFGEGSWLTVV.

The rearrangement uses TRBV12-5 and TRBJ2-1; TRBD1 might be the D (6 bases). V dropped 7 bases and J dropped 0 bases, with 10 bases sitting between them. CDR3 size: 14 residues. Germline values: CDR1 LGHNT, CDR2 FRNRAP. The chain's CDR3 is CASAHRVSYNEQFF. CDR3 sequence (DNA): TGTGCTAGTGCCCACAGGGTCTCCTACAATGAGCAGTTCTTC. The whole variable domain, remainder taken from reference TRBV12-5 and TRBJ2-1, is DARVTQTPRHKVTEMGQEVTMRCQPILGHNTVFWYRQTMMQGLELLAYFRNRAPLDDSGMPKDRFSAEMPDATLATLKIQPSEPRDSAVYFCASAHRVSYNEQFFGPGTRLTVL.

This clonotype has ten or more counts. The rearrangement uses TRBV7-9 and TRBJ2-7; perhaps TRBD2 as D (6 bases). In germline, CDR1 is SEHNR, CDR2 FQNEAQ (reference sequence). This CDR3 is 15 amino acids long. Between the trimmed V and J ends, which lost 4 bases and 4 bases, there was a span of 17 bases. CDR3 bases: TGTGCCAGCAGCTCGCTGGGGACTTCTAAATACGAGCAGTACTTC. As protein: CASSSLGTSKYEQYF.